The present T cell receptor (beta chain) was sequenced within a study of blood T cells in healthy people across ages. The CDR3 runs 15 residues. The ends lost 3 bases at V and 4 bases at J; junction bases unmatched: 6. The germline CDR1 and CDR2 sequences are SGHDT and YYEEEE. This clonotype was found a few times. It was with a sample-barcoded 5' primer and a J-beta primer mix that a second PCR of about 7 to 12 cycles was run. TCRdb itself ran the 5' RACE reads through MiXCR, one entry per CDR3 protein. Seen here are under 1,100,000 distinct CDR3 sequences, approximately 25% observed once, and the top ten hold approximately 0.71%. Per sample, extraction of total RNA gave at least 6 micrograms in every case. The data also belong to a second study, concerning T cells of mothers and their children. According to that study: The people who donated were a few healthy Caucasian mothers and their six children.

The sample comprised blood. This TCR derives from a girl aged 2 to 9 in good health. This chain links TRBV5-6 with TRBJ1-4, with 7 bases matching TRBD1. The CDR3 here is CASSWGTDYNEKLFF. The CDR3 nucleotides are TGTGCCAGCAGCTGGGGGACAGACTATAATGAAAAACTGTTTTTT.